This T cell receptor beta chain is drawn from a study of blood T cell repertoires in COVID-19. Across the whole study: Donors in the United States, Italy and Spain gave samples during acute or convalescent COVID-19. From T cells, B-cell-depleted T cells, or PBMCs came the material, which was cDNA or gDNA.

The CDR3 is made up of 15 amino acids. The V gene's germline CDR1 is MNHEY and CDR2 SMNVEV (reference sequence). J was trimmed by 4 bases and V by 2 bases; bases with no gene match: 4. Original analysis: Amplified reference gene primers provided the basis for estimating nucleated cell counts. Sequencing used immunoSEQ multiplex PCR; TCRdb keeps in-frame clones, though not all of them. That table furnishes V, J and clone size, whereas the DNA furnished D and trimming. The table lists under 55,000 clones, around 90% of them singletons. This sequence joins TRBV27 and TRBJ2-3; 9 bases align to TRBD2. Sequenced input: peripheral blood. This clonotype was sampled from a human donor in a cohort sampled during active COVID-19. The DNA of the CDR3 is TGTGCCAGCAGTTTAGCGGGAGGGATCCCAGATACGCAGTATTTT. Residues: CASSLAGGIPDTQYF.